This T cell receptor beta chain stems from a study of shared clonotypes between healthy human individuals. Across the study: Per donor, three plates held CD4 naive cells, three held CD4 memory, two held CD8 naive and one held CD8 memory.

Points on this clone: The target antigen is unknown.

Sequenced by immunoSEQ multiplex PCR; TCRdb stores in-frame clones only, minus some. The sample yields under 850,000 clones, around 77% seen once. Free of recent acute infections or vaccinations, the donors were healthy HIV-negative adults. Germline V gives CDR1 MDHEN, CDR2 SYDVKM. The CDR3 is 15 residues long. The study, taken as a whole, reports: The researchers took only blood, and tissue repertoires probably look different. Among several donors, roughly 5% of naive CD4 clonotypes were found in common.

The gene calls are TRBV28 and TRBJ1-2, with 7 bases lining up with TRBD1. Sequencing used memory CD4+ T cells sorted from blood. The subset: CD45RA-negative fraction. The receptor comes from a woman aged 25 to 39 in good health. CDR3 amino acids: CVTGGTDQTNYGYTF. CDR3 coding DNA: TGTGTGACGGGTGGGACAGACCAGACTAACTATGGCTACACCTTC.